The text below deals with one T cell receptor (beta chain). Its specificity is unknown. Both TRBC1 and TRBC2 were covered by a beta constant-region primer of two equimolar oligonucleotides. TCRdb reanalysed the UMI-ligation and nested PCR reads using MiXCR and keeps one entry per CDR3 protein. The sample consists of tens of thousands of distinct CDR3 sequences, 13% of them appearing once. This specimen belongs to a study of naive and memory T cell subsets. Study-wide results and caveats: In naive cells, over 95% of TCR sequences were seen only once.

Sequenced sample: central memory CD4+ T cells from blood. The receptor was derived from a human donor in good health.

This CDR3 reads CASSLDPTSASYEQYF. Here the CDR3 DNA reads TGTGCCAGCAGCTTGGACCCGACTAGCGCCTCCTACGAGCAGTACTTC. V is TRBV5-4 and J is TRBJ2-7; 8 bases are a match to TRBD2. After removal of 0 bases from V and 0 bases from J, the junction contained 5 bases not matched to a gene. CDR3 size: 16 residues. From germline, CDR1 is SGHNT and CDR2 YYREEE (reference sequence).